The rows below give T cell receptor beta chains drawn from one sample of a study of T cells after somatic rescue of genetic block. The table came from immunoSEQ multiplex PCR; TCRdb's copy has only in-frame clones and leaves some out. The sample lists tens of thousands of clones; about nine tenths were seen once. Specimen: peripheral blood mononuclear cells (PBMCs). The source of these receptors is a woman aged 18-35 years. CDR3s include the opening cysteine and the closing phenylalanine or tryptophan. A D gene is named only where the DNA matches it firmly. For some rows the clone size is stated as once, few or many, or as a class when expanded; others skip it.

j_call | clone_size | d_call | v_call | cdr3_aa | cdr3_nt
TRBJ1-1 | once | - | TRBV2 | CASSERAGPNTEAFF | TGTGCCAGCAGTGAAAGGGCAGGGCCAAACACTGAAGCTTTCTTT
TRBJ2-1 | - | TRBD2 | TRBV9 | CASSPRLAGGYNEQFF | TGTGCCAGCAGCCCCAGACTAGCGGGGGGCTACAATGAGCAGTTCTTC
TRBJ2-2 | - | - | TRBV7-2 | CASSVGPNTGELFF | TGTGCCAGCAGCGTAGGTCCCAACACCGGGGAGCTGTTTTTT
TRBJ2-7 | - | - | TRBV28 | CASSPTSISSYEQYF | TGTGCCAGCAGTCCAACATCCATTAGCTCCTACGAGCAGTACTTC
TRBJ1-1 | once | - | TRBV18 | CASSPDVNGHTEAFF | TGTGCCAGCTCCCCAGACGTTAACGGGCACACTGAAGCTTTCTTT
TRBJ2-7 | - | - | TRBV6-1 | CASGAGPQSGEQYF | TGTGCCAGCGGGGCCGGGCCCCAAAGCGGCGAGCAGTACTTC
TRBJ2-5 | - | - | TRBV7-8 | CASSLVRHKETQYF | TGTGCCAGCAGCTTAGTACGGCATAAAGAGACCCAGTACTTC
TRBJ1-1 | - | - | TRBV30 | CAWSRNRVTDEAFF | TGTGCCTGGAGTCGAAACAGGGTGACGGATGAAGCTTTCTTT
TRBJ2-7 | - | - | TRBV6-1 | CAIAHSGAGSDEQYF | TGTGCCATCGCCCATAGCGGAGCAGGGTCGGACGAGCAGTACTTC
TRBJ1-1 | - | TRBD1 | TRBV6-5 | CASRDRGASNTEAFF | TGTGCCAGCAGAGACAGGGGGGCTTCGAACACTGAAGCTTTCTTT
TRBJ2-3 | - | - | TRBV7-2 | CASSESTDTQYF | TGTGCCAGCAGCGAATCCACAGATACGCAGTATTTT
TRBJ2-3 | - | - | TRBV5-6 | CASSFVPDSTDTQYF | TGTGCCAGCAGCTTTGTTCCGGATAGCACAGATACGCAGTATTTT
TRBJ2-1 | few | TRBD2 | TRBV10-1 | CASSQREFNEQFF | TGCGCCAGCAGCCAGCGGGAGTTTAATGAGCAGTTCTTC
TRBJ1-5 | few | TRBD1 | TRBV28 | CASGTGDQPQHF | TGTGCCAGCGGCACAGGGGATCAGCCCCAGCATTTT
TRBJ2-7 | - | - | TRBV6-6 | CASRTGREQYF | TGTGCCAGCAGAACCGGGCGTGAGCAGTACTTC
TRBJ1-2 | - | - | TRBV4-1 | CASSQERARRRGYTF | TGCGCCAGCAGCCAAGAGCGGGCCCGGCGGCGGGGCTACACCTTC
TRBJ2-1 | - | TRBD2 | TRBV5-1 | CASSSRGGPLEQFF | TGCGCCAGCAGCTCCCGGGGAGGGCCTCTGGAGCAGTTCTTC
TRBJ1-2 | - | TRBD1 | TRBV27 | CASSLEQGGGYGYTF | TGTGCCAGCAGTTTAGAGCAGGGGGGGGGCTATGGCTACACCTTC
TRBJ2-1 | - | - | TRBV6-4 | CASSDRRGREPYNEQFF | TGTGCCAGCAGTGACAGGCGAGGCCGAGAACCCTACAATGAGCAGTTCTTC
TRBJ1-1 | once | - | TRBV11-3 | CASSIPTGAGTEAFF | TGTGCCAGCAGCATACCGACAGGCGCGGGCACTGAAGCTTTCTTT
TRBJ2-1 | - | TRBD2 | TRBV5-1 | CASSPPPPGLPYNEQFF | TGCGCCAGCAGCCCTCCCCCCCCGGGACTACCCTACAATGAGCAGTTCTTC
TRBJ2-7 | - | - | TRBV5-5 | CASSLEPRPDSYEQYF | TGTGCCAGCAGCTTGGAGCCCCGGCCGGACTCCTACGAGCAGTACTTC
TRBJ2-7 | few | - | TRBV27 | CASSSGLGGYEQYF | TGTGCCAGCAGTTCCGGACTAGGGGGATACGAGCAGTACTTC
TRBJ2-5 | - | - | TRBV6-5 | CASSYAGSVGETQYF | TGTGCCAGCAGTTACGCCGGGAGCGTCGGGGAGACCCAGTACTTC
TRBJ1-5 | - | - | TRBV19 | CASSIDRGRGDQPQHF | TGTGCCAGTAGTATAGATCGCGGCAGGGGAGATCAGCCCCAGCATTTT
TRBJ2-2 | - | - | TRBV28 | CASSLSWVRPRDTGELFF | TGTGCCAGCAGTTTAAGCTGGGTCCGGCCGAGGGACACCGGGGAGCTGTTTTTT
TRBJ2-5 | - | TRBD1 | TRBV7-9 | CASSLAPGQGEETQYF | TGTGCCAGCAGCTTAGCACCGGGACAGGGGGAAGAGACCCAGTACTTC
TRBJ2-1 | - | - | TRBV27 | CASSSSEWDEQFF | TGTGCCAGCAGTTCCTCCGAGTGGGATGAGCAGTTCTTC
TRBJ1-2 | - | TRBD1 | TRBV7-2 | CASSLRRGLILYGYTF | TGTGCCAGCAGTTTAAGGAGGGGGCTCATCCTATATGGCTACACCTTC
TRBJ2-2 | - | TRBD2 | TRBV2 | CASPDRAGVGLRTGELFF | TGTGCCAGCCCGGACCGGGCGGGAGTAGGTCTACGGACCGGGGAGCTGTTTTTT
TRBJ2-7 | - | - | TRBV28 | CASRDGRLEQYF | TGTGCCAGCCGGGACGGACGGCTCGAGCAGTACTTC
TRBJ2-5 | - | TRBD2 | TRBV30 | CAWSPLAGAQETQYF | TGTGCCTGGAGTCCCCTAGCGGGAGCCCAAGAGACCCAGTACTTC
TRBJ1-1 | - | - | TRBV6-1 | CASSESGHRNTEAFF | TGTGCCAGCAGTGAATCTGGGCACCGGAACACTGAAGCTTTCTTT
TRBJ1-1 | - | - | TRBV29-1 | CSVGGSPEAFF | TGCAGCGTTGGGGGGAGCCCTGAAGCTTTCTTT
TRBJ2-5 | - | TRBD2 | TRBV15 | CATSGGLAGGLQETQYF | TGTGCCACCAGCGGGGGGCTAGCGGGAGGGCTCCAAGAGACCCAGTACTTC
TRBJ1-1 | few | - | TRBV4-2 | CASSQGRTEAFF | TGTGCCAGCAGCCAAGGGAGGACTGAAGCTTTCTTT
TRBJ1-4 | once | TRBD1 | TRBV12-5 | CASGITGAGEKLFF | TGTGCTAGTGGCATCACAGGGGCGGGTGAAAAACTGTTTTTT
TRBJ2-7 | - | TRBD2 | TRBV15 | CATSRLAGGYEQYF | TGTGCCACCAGCAGGTTAGCGGGAGGCTACGAGCAGTACTTC
TRBJ2-7 | - | TRBD2 | TRBV28 | CASTPLGGTYEQYF | TGTGCCAGCACTCCCCTGGGGGGGACCTACGAGCAGTACTTC